This T cell receptor beta chain was captured in a study of Ad26.COV2.S vaccination and SARS-CoV-2 variants (dated by TCRdb to about 2021). Notes on the research overall: Donors in the vaccine arm were drawn from COV1001, a phase I-IIa trial of Ad26.COV2.S in healthy adults that was multicentre, randomized, double-blind and placebo-controlled. Dosing of Ad26.COV2.S was intramuscular, at either 5x10^10 or 1x10^11 viral particles, delivered as one shot or as two shots spaced 56 days apart. Participants in the trial were split at random into five groups of five each, receiving low-dose or high-dose Ad26.COV2.S once or twice, or else placebo on both occasions. The TCR-sequenced set comprised around 30 samples: approximately 19 Ad26.COV2.S vaccine recipients, 5 placebo recipients and 8 SARS-CoV-2 convalescent individuals. Blinding of investigators to trial group allocation was maintained during experiments and outcome assessment. TCRbeta repertoire sequencing was used to assess the specificity and breadth of SARS-CoV-2-reactive T cell receptors after Ad26.COV2.S vaccination. General conclusions and limits of the study: It was noted by the authors that total T cell responses may have been underestimated by the TCR breadth and depth analyses. Substantial breadth of spike-specific CD8+ and CD4+ T cell responses was reported after vaccination. The study was not powered for comparison of responses between vaccine doses or regimens. Vaccine and placebo recipients had comparable non-spike TCR breadth, which fits with the vaccine containing only spike. Higher spike-specific TCR breadth was observed in Ad26.COV2.S recipients than in placebo recipients (P = 0.0014).

The CDR3 goes from the cysteine to the phenylalanine over 13 residues. Only the CDR3 part of the read is kept: 39 bases, read in frame from the first base. CDR1 LNHDA and CDR2 SQIVND were looked up in the germline V gene (reference sequence). V is pared back by 0 bases and J by 7 bases, with 9 bases lying between the germline termini. Comments on this clone: This clone's antigen is unknown. Base-call qualities are not available, and no considerably larger clone is one nucleotide away.

The immunoSEQ Assay was used to sequence TCRbeta CDR3 regions. After extraction, genomic DNA underwent amplification by bias-controlled multiplex PCR, followed by high-throughput sequencing. The study's processing was this. To quantify the absolute abundance of each unique TCRbeta CDR3 region, sequences were collapsed and filtered. T cell fraction was estimated by normalizing TCRbeta template counts to usable DNA, with usable DNA measured through amplification of reference genes found in all nucleated cells. Repertoire TCRs were annotated as SARS-CoV-2-specific when V gene, CDR3 amino acid sequence and J gene were exactly matched to a known reactive TCR set. The reference SARS-CoV-2 TCR set was obtained from MIRA and was filtered for enrichment in COVID-19-positive ImmuneCODE repertoires, whereby public or cross-reactive TCRs were removed. Using the MIRA antigens, annotated TCRs were further analysed by specific ORF or by position within an ORF. Breadth was defined as the number of annotated unique rearrangements divided by the total number of unique productive rearrangements, and depth was defined as the summed frequency of the annotated unique rearrangements. Two-sided Wilcoxon rank-sum tests were applied when comparing TCR breadth between groups. TCRdb stores this immuneACCESS table with in-frame sequences only. Part of the clones is absent; in the studies checked, under half of the shortfall reflects unresolved V genes, and no reason is known for the rest. V, J and clone size derive from that table, while D and trimming were established from the DNA sequence. The table for this sample lists 350,000 to 450,000 clones; 83% of them were counted only once. The top ten clones comprise about 7.4% of the sample.

The sample's treatment or condition label, in plain terms: 15 to 20 received Ad26.COV2.S at low or high dose, single or two shots; roughly five received placebo; per-sample allocation not given. For vaccine and placebo recipients, the sequenced repertoires came from samples collected on day 63 after the first injection. Cohort 1b enrolled 25 to 30 adults aged 18-55 years at a single site in Boston, USA, between 29 July and 7 August 2020. Ad26.COV2.S was a replication-incompetent adenovirus type 26 vector expressing a prefusion-stabilized SARS-CoV-2 spike protein from the original Wuhan strain. This material consisted of peripheral blood, taken in a trial of Ad26.COV2.S vaccine versus placebo. The sequence derives from a person between 18 and 60 years old who received the Ad26.COV2.S COVID-19 vaccine or a placebo. The chain employs TRBV19 and TRBJ1-1, with a weak D call of TRBD1 (5 bases match). The CDR3 loop reads CASSIDLDNEAFF. The nucleotide sequence is given as TGTGCCAGTAGTATAGACTTGGACAATGAAGCTTTCTTT.